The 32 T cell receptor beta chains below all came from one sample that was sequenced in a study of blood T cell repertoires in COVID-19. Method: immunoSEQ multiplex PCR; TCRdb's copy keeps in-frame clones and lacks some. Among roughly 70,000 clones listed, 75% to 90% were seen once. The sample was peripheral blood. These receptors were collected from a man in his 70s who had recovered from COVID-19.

CDR3 nucleotides: TGTGCCAGCAGCCCAAGACGTCTCCGGCTCGGGGAAAGTCGGGAGACCCAGTACTTC. Its translation: CASSPRRLRLGESRETQYF. This rearrangement joins TRBV3-1 (or the pseudogene TRBV3-2) to TRBJ2-5, with D tentatively TRBD2 (5 bases). Germline CDR1 LGHDT, CDR2 YNNKEL (reference sequence). The ends were cut back, 4 bases at V and 5 bases at J, with 29 bases in the middle. This CDR3 is built from 19 residues.

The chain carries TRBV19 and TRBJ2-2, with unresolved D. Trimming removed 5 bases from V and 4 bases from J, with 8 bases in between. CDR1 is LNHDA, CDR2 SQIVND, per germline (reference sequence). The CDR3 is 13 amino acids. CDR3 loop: CASSLLGTGELFF. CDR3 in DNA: TGTGCCAGTAGTCTTCTAGGCACCGGGGAGCTGTTTTTT.

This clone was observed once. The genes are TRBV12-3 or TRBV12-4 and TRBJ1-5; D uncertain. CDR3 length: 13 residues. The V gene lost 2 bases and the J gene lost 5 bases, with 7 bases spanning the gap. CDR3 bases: TGTGCCAGCAGTTTAAATGGAGATCAGCCCCAGCATTTT. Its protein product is CASSLNGDQPQHF.

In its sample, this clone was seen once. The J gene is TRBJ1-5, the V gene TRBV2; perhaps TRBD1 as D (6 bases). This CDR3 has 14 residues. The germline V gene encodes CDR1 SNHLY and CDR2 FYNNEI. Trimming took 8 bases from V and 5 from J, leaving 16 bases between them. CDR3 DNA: TGTGCCAGCCGGGCCCCAGGGACACATCAGCCCCAGCATTTT. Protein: CASRAPGTHQPQHF. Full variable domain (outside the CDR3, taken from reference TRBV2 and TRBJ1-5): EPEVTQTPSHQVTQMGQEVILRCVPISNHLYFYWYRQILGQKVEFLVSFYNNEISEKSEIFDDQFSVERPDGSNFTLKIRSTKLEDSAMYFCASRAPGTHQPQHFGDGTRLSIL.

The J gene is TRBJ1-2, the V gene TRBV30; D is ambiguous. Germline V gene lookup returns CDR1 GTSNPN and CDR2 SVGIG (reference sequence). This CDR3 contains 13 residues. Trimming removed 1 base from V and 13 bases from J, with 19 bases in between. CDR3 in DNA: TGTGCCTGGAGTGCAAGCGGTAATATGGCTGGCACCTTC. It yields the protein CAWSASGNMAGTF.

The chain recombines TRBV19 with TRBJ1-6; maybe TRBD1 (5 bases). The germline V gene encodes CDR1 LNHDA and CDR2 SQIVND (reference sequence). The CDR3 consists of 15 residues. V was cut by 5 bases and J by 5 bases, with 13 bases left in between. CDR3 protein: CASSGSGGDNSPLHF. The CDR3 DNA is TGTGCCAGTAGTGGATCGGGGGGTGATAATTCACCCCTCCACTTT.

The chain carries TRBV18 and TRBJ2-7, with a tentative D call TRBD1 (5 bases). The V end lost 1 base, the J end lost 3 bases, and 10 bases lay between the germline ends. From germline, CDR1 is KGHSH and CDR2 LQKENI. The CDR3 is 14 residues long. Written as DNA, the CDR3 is TGTGCCAGCTCACCACAGGGTACAGGCTACGAGCAGTACTTC. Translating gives CASSPQGTGYEQYF.

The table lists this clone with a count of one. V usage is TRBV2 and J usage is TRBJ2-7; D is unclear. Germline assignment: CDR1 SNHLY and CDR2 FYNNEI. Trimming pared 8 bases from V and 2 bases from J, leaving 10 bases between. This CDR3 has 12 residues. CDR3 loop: CASQVQPYEQYF. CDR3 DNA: TGTGCCAGCCAAGTACAGCCCTACGAGCAGTACTTC.

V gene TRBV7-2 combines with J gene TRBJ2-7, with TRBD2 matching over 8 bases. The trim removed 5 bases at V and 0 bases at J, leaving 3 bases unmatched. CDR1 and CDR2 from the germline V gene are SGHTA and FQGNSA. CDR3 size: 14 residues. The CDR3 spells CASSPGGPSYEQYF. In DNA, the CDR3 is TGTGCCAGCAGCCCGGGGGGGCCCTCCTACGAGCAGTACTTC.

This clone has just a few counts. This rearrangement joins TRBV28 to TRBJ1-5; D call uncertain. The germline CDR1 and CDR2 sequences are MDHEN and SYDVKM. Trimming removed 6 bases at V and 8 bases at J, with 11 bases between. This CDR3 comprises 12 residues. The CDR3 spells CASRPTREPQHF. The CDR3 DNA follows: TGTGCCAGCAGACCTACTAGGGAGCCCCAGCATTTT.

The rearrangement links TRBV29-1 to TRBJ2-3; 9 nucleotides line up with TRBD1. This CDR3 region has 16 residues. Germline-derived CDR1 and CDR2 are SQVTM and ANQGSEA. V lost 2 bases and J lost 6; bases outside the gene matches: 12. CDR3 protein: CSVEIGADRGGDTQYF. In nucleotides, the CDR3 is TGCAGCGTTGAAATAGGGGCGGACAGGGGCGGGGATACGCAGTATTTT.

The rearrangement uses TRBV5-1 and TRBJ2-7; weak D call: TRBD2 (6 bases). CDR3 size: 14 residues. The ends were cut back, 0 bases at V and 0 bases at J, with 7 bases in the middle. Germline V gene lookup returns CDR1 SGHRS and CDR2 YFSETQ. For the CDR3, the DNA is TGCGCCAGCAGCTTGGGTAGCGGCTCCTACGAGCAGTACTTC. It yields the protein CASSLGSGSYEQYF. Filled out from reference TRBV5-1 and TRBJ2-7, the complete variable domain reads KAGVTQTPRYLIKTRGQQVTLSCSPISGHRSVSWYQQTPGQGLQFLFEYFSETQRNKGNFPGRFSGRQFSNSRSEMNVSTLELGDSALYLCASSLGSGSYEQYFGPGTRLTVT.

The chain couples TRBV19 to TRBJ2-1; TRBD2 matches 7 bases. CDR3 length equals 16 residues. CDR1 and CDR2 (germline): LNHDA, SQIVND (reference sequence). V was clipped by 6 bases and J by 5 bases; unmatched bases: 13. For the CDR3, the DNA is TGTGCCAGTAGGAAACGACTAGCTTCCCCCGACAATGAGCAGTTCTTC. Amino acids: CASRKRLASPDNEQFF.

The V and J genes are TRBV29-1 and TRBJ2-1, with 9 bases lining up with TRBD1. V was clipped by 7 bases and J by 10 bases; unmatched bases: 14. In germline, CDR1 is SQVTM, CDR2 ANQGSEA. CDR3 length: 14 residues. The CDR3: CSGVPGQGIVEQFF. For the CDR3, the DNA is TGCAGCGGTGTCCCGGGACAGGGAATCGTCGAGCAGTTCTTC.

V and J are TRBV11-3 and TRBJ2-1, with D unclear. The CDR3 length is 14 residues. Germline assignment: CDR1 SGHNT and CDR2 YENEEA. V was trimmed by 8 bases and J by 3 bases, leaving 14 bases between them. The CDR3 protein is CASAPGVGYNEQFF. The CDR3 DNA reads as TGTGCCAGCGCACCAGGTGTGGGCTACAATGAGCAGTTCTTC.

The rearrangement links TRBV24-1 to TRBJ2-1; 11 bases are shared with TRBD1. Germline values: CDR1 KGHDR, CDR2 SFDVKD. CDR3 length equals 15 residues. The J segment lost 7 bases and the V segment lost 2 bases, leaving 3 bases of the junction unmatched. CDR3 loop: CATSDSGQGGNEQFF. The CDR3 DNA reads TGTGCCACCAGTGATTCGGGACAGGGGGGTAATGAGCAGTTCTTC.

CDR3 DNA: TGTGCCAGCTCATCCAACAGGGGGACTGGAAACACCATATATTTT. This sequence encodes CASSSNRGTGNTIYF. V and J are TRBV18 and TRBJ1-3, with TRBD1 matching 8 bases. Germline V lookup: CDR1 KGHSH, CDR2 LQKENI. There are 15 residues in the CDR3. Trimming cost V 5 bases and J 2 bases; bases outside gene matches: 5.

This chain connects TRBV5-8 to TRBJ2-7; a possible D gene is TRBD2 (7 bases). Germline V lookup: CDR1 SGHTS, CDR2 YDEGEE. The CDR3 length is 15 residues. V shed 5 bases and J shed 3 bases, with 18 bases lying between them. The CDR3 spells CASRGRGFGLYEQYF. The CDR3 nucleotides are TGTGCCAGCAGGGGGAGGGGGTTCGGACTCTACGAGCAGTACTTC. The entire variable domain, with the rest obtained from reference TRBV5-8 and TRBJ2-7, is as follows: EAGVTQSPTHLIKTRGQQATLRCSPISGHTSVYWYQQALGLGLQFLLWYDEGEERNRGNFPPRFSGRQFPNYSSELNVNALELEDSALYLCASRGRGFGLYEQYFGPGTRLTVT.

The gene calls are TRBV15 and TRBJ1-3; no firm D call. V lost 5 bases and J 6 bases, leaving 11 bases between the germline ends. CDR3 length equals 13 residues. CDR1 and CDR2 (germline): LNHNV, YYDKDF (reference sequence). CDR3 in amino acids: CATSPPEENTIYF. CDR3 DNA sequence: TGTGCCACCAGCCCCCCCGAGGAAAACACCATATATTTT.

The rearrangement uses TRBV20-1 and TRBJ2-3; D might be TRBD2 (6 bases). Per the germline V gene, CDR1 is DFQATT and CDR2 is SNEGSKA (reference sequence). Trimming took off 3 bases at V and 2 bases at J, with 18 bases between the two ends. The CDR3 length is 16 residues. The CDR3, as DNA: TGCAGTGCTAGTCCTCCGGGAGACTATATCACAGATACGCAGTATTTT. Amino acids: CSASPPGDYITDTQYF.

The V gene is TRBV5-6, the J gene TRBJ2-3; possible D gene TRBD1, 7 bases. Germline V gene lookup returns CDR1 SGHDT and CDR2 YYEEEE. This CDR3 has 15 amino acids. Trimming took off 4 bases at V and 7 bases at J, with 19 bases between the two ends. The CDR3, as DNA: TGTGCCAGCAGCGGAGGGGGCTTCTCTACCCATACGCAGTATTTT. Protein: CASSGGGFSTHTQYF.

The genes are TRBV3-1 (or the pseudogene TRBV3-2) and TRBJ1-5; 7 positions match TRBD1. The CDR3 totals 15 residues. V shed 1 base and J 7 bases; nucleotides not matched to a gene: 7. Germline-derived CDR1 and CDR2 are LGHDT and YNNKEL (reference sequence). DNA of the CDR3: TGTGCCAGCAGCCAAGGGAGACAGGGTTGGCAGCCCCAGCATTTT. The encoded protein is CASSQGRQGWQPQHF.

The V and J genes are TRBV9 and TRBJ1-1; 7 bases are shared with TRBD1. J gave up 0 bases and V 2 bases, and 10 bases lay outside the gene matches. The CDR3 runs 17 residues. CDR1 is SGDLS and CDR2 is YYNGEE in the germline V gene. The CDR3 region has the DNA TGTGCCAGCAGCGTGGGCGACAGGGAGCAAATGAACACTGAAGCTTTCTTT. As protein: CASSVGDREQMNTEAFF.

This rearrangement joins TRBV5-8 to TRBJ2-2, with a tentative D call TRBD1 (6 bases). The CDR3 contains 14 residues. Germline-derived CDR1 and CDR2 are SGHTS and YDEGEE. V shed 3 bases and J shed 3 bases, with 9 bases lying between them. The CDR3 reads CASSSGQHTGELFF. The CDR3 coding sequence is TGTGCCAGCAGCTCTGGACAGCACACCGGGGAGCTGTTTTTT.

In nucleotides, the CDR3 is TGTGCCAGCCTCTCTACCCCGGATAGCCCGGACGAGCAGTACTTC. Translated, it gives CASLSTPDSPDEQYF. The chain uses TRBV28 and TRBJ2-7, with D unclear. This CDR3 region has 15 residues. CDR1 MDHEN and CDR2 SYDVKM come from the germline V gene. The V gene lost 8 bases and the J gene lost 5 bases, with 22 bases spanning the gap.

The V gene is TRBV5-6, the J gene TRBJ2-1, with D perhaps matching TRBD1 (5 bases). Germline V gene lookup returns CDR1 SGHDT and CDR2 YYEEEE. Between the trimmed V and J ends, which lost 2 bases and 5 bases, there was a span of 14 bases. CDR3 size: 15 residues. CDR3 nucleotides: TGTGCCAGCAGCTTTGGGGCTGCCTGGAACAATGAGCAGTTCTTC. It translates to CASSFGAAWNNEQFF.

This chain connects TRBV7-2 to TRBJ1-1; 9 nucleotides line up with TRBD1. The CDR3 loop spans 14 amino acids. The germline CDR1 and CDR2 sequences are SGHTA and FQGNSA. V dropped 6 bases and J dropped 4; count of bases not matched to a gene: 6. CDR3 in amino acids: CASSKQGAVTEAFF. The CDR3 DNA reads TGTGCCAGCAGTAAACAGGGGGCAGTCACTGAAGCTTTCTTT.

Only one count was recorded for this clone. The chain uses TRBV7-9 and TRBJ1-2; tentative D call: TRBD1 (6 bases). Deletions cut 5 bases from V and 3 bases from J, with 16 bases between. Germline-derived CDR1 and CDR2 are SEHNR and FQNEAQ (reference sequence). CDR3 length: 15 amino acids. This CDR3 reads CASSLSQAGDYGYTF. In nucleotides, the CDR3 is TGTGCCAGCAGCCTTAGCCAGGCAGGGGACTATGGCTACACCTTC.

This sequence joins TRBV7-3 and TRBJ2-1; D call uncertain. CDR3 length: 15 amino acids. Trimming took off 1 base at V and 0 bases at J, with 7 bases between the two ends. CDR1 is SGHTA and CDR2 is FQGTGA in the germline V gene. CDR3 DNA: TGTGCCAGCAGCTTAAGTCTTAGCTCCTACAATGAGCAGTTCTTC. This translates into CASSLSLSSYNEQFF.

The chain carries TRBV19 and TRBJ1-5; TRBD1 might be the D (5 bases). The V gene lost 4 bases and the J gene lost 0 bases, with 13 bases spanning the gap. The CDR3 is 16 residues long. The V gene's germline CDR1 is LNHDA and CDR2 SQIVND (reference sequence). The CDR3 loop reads CASSTKTEYSNQPQHF. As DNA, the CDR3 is TGTGCCAGTAGTACAAAGACAGAATATAGCAATCAGCCCCAGCATTTT.

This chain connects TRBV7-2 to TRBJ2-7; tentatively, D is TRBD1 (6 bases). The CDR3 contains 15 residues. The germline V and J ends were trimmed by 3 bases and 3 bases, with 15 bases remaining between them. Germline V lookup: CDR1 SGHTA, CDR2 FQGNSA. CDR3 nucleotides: TGTGCCAGCAGCTTGCAAGCGGACAGTAACTACGAGCAGTACTTC. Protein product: CASSLQADSNYEQYF. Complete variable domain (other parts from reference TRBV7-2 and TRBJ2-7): GAGVSQSPSNKVTEKGKDVELRCDPISGHTALYWYRQSLGQGLEFLIYFQGNSAPDKSGLPSDRFSAERTGGSVSTLTIQRTQQEDSAVYLCASSLQADSNYEQYFGPGTRLTVT.

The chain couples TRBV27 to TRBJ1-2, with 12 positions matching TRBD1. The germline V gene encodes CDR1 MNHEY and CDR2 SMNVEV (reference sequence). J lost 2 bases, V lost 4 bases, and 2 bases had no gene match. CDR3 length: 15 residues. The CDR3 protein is CASSSGTGGNYGYTF. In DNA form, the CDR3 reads TGTGCCAGCAGTTCTGGGACAGGGGGCAACTATGGCTACACCTTC.